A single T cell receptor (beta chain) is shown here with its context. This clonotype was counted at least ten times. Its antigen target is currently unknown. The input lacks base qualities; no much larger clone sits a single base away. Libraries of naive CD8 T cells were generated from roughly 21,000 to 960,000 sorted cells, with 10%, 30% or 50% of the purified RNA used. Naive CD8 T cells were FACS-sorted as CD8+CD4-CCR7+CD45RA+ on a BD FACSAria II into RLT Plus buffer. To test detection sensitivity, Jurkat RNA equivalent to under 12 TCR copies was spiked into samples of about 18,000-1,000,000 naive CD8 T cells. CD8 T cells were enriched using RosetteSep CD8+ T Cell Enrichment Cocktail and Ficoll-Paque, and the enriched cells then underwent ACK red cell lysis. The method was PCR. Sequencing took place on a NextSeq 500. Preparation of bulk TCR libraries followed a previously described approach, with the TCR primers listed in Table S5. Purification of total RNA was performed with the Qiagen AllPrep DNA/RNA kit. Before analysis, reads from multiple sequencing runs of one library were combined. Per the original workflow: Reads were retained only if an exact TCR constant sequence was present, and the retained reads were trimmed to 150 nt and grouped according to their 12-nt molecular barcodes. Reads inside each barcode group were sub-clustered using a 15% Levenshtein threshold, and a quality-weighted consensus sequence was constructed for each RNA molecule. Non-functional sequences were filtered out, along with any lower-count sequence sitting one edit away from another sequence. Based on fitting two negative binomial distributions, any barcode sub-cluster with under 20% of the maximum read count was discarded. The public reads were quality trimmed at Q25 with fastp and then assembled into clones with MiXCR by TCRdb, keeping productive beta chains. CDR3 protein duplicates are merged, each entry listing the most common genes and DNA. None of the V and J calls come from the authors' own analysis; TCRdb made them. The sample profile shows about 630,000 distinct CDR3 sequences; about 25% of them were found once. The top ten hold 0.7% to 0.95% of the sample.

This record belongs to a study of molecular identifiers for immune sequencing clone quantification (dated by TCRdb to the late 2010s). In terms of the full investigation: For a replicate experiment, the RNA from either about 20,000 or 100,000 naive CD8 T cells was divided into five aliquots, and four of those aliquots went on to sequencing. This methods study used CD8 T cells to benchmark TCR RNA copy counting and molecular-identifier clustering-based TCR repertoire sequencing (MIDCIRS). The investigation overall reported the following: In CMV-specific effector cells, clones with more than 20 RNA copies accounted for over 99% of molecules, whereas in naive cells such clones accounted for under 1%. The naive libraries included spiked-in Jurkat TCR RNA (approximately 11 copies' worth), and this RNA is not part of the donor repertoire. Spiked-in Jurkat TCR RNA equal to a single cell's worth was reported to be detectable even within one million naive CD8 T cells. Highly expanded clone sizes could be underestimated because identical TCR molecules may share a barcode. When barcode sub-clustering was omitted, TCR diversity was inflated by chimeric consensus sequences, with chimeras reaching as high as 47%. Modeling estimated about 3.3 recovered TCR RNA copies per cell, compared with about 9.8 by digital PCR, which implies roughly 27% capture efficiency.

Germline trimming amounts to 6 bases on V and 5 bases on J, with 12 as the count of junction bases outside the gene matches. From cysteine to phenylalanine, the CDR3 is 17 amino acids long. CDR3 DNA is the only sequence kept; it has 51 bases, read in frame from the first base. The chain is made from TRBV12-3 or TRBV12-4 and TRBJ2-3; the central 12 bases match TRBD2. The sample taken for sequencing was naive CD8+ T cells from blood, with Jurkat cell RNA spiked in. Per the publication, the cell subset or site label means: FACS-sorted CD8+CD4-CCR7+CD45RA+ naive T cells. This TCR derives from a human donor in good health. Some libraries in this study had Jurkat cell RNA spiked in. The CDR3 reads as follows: CASSLVLAGGPLDTQYF. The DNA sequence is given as TGTGCCAGCAGCCTCGTGCTAGCGGGGGGGCCTTTAGATACGCAGTATTTT.